These T cell receptor beta chains were read from a single sample in a study of cytomegalovirus exposure and HLA in healthy donors. Assay used: immunoSEQ multiplex PCR; TCRdb lists only in-frame clones, some missing. The sample has around 150,000 clones, 71% seen once. Sequencing input: PBMCs. These receptors all come from a woman in her twenties or thirties in good health and CMV-seronegative. CDR3s include the opening cysteine and the closing phenylalanine or tryptophan. The D gene is left open where the match is weak. Clone size, where shown, is once, few, many, or a class for clones that have expanded.

abundance	j_gene	v_gene	d_gene	CDR3aa	CDR3nt
few	TRBJ2-3	TRBV14	.	CASSQGLFIVEDTQYF	TGTGCCAGCAGCCAGGGACTGTTTATCGTGGAGGATACGCAGTATTTT
few	TRBJ1-4	TRBV28	.	CASSLTQTNEKLFF	TGTGCCAGCAGTTTAACACAGACTAATGAAAAACTGTTTTTT
few	TRBJ2-6	TRBV7-2	TRBD1	CASSSPGQAYVLTF	TGTGCCAGCAGCTCACCGGGACAGGCGTACGTCCTGACTTTC
.	TRBJ2-2	TRBV6-1	.	CATSWTILNTGELFF	TGTGCCACCAGCTGGACTATCCTGAACACCGGGGAGCTGTTTTTT
.	TRBJ2-3	TRBV28	.	CASSRDFTDTQYF	TGTGCCAGCAGCAGGGACTTCACAGATACGCAGTATTTT
.	TRBJ2-3	TRBV7-8	TRBD2	CASSRDYSDTQYF	TGTGCCAGCAGCCGGGACTACTCAGATACGCAGTATTTT
.	TRBJ2-7	TRBV7-6	TRBD2	CASSSRTSGRWEQYF	TGTGCCAGCAGCTCTCGGACTAGCGGGAGGTGGGAGCAGTACTTC
.	TRBJ2-7	TRBV28	.	CASSLGGGYEQYF	TGTGCCAGCAGTTTAGGTGGCGGCTACGAGCAGTACTTC
once	TRBJ2-2	TRBV5-1	TRBD2	CASSRPTGERGGLFF	TGCGCCAGCAGCCGTCCCACCGGGGAGCGGGGTGGACTGTTTTTT
.	TRBJ1-1	TRBV7-3	.	CASSLVGQKAFF	TGTGCCAGCAGCTTAGTGGGGCAGAAAGCTTTCTTT
.	TRBJ1-1	TRBV4-2	TRBD1	CASSVGTGGNTEAFF	TGTGCCAGCAGCGTCGGGACAGGGGGCAACACTGAAGCTTTCTTT
once	TRBJ2-2	TRBV4-3	.	CASSQEGGGSGELFF	TGCGCCAGCAGCCAAGAGGGGGGGGGCTCAGGGGAGCTGTTTTTT
.	TRBJ1-4	TRBV7-7	.	CASSPGGAEKLFF	TGTGCTAGCAGCCCCGGCGGGGCTGAAAAACTGTTTTTT
few	TRBJ1-2	TRBV28	.	CASSLGSQGNYGYTF	TGTGCCAGCAGCCTAGGCTCACAGGGAAACTATGGCTACACCTTC
.	TRBJ1-6	TRBV2	TRBD1	CASSGGQAGNSPLHF	TGTGCCAGCAGTGGGGGACAGGCCGGAAATTCACCCCTCCACTTT
.	TRBJ1-5	TRBV4-3	.	CASSPRQTGLYSNQPQHF	TGCGCCAGCAGCCCTCGACAGACCGGCCTATATAGCAATCAGCCCCAGCATTTT
few	TRBJ2-5	TRBV4-3	TRBD2	CASSQDLSSGTLQETQYF	TGCGCCAGCAGCCAAGATCTGTCTAGCGGGACCCTCCAAGAGACCCAGTACTTC